This T cell receptor (beta chain) was captured by sequencing in a study of shared clonotypes between healthy human individuals. Turning to the study itself: CD4 naive and CD4 memory each took three plates per donor, while CD8 naive took two and CD8 memory one.

The V and J ends lost 6 bases and 9 bases, in that order; junction bases with no gene match: 3. The CDR3 runs 14 residues. The germline CDR1 and CDR2 sequences are MNHEY and SMNVEV (reference sequence). Naive CD8 isolation took CD45RO-negative cells positively selected for CCR7 and excluded terminally differentiated effector memory CD45RA+ cells. Those who donated, Caucasian adults without exception, all lived in Nashville, Tennessee. Notes on this clone: Its specificity is unknown.

Points from the study as a whole: Only blood underwent sampling, and tissue repertoires likely differ.

Clones were sequenced by immunoSEQ multiplex PCR, and TCRdb holds only the in-frame ones, with some missing. The sample carries roughly 2 million clones, approximately 94% recorded once. V is TRBV27 and J is TRBJ2-1; 15 bases are a match to TRBD2. The sequence derives from a man between 18 and 29 years old in good health. The material sequenced was naive CD8+ T cells sorted from blood. CDR3 coding DNA: TGTGCCAGCAGCGGACTAGCGGGAGGGGGTGAGCAGTTCTTC. Its protein is CASSGLAGGGEQFF.